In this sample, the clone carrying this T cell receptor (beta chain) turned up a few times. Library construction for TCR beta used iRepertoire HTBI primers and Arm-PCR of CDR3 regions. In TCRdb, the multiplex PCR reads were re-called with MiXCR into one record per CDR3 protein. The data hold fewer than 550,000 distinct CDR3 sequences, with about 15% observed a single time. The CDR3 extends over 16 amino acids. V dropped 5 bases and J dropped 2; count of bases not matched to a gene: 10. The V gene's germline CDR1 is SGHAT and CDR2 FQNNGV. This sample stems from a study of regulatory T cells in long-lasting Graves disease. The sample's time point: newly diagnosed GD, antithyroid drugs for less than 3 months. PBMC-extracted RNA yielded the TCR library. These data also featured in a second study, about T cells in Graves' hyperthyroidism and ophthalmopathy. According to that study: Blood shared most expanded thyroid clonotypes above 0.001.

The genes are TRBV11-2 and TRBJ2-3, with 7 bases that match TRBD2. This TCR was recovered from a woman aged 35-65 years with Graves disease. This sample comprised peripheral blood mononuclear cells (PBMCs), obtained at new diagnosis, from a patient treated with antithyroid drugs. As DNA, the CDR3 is TGTGCCAGCAGCCTCGGGACTACCGCTACCACAGATACGCAGTATTTT. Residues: CASSLGTTATTDTQYF.